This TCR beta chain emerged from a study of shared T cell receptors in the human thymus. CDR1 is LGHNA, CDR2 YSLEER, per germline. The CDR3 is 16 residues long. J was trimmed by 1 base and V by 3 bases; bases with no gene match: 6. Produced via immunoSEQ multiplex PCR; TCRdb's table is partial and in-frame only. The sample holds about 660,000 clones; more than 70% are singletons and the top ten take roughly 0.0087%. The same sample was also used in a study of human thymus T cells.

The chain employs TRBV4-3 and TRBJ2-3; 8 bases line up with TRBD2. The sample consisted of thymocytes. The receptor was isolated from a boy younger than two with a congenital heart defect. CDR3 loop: CASSHNAAGGTDTQYF. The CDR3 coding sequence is TGCGCCAGCAGCCACAACGCAGCGGGGGGCACAGATACGCAGTATTTT.